The 22 T cell receptor beta chains presented below share a single source sample, sequenced in a study of regulatory T cells in long-lasting Graves disease. To make TCR beta libraries, researchers used iRepertoire HTBI primers and Arm-PCR of CDR3 regions. MiXCR, applied by TCRdb to the multiplex PCR reads, yields one record per CDR3 protein. The data contain approximately 540,000 distinct CDR3 sequences, approximately 12% of them singletons. The time point is: newly diagnosed GD, antithyroid drugs for less than 3 months. The TCR library was made from RNA that had been extracted from PBMCs in TRIzol. These data were likewise used in another study, on T cells in Graves' hyperthyroidism and ophthalmopathy.

The sample consisted of peripheral blood mononuclear cells (PBMCs), taken at new diagnosis, from a patient treated with antithyroid drugs. The origin of the receptors is a woman aged 25 to 45 with Graves disease.

This sequence joins TRBV7-3 and TRBJ2-1, with TRBD2 as a possible D gene (8 bases). The V gene's germline CDR1 is SGHTA and CDR2 FQGTGA. Trimming took 5 bases from V and 5 from J, leaving 16 bases between them. The CDR3 loop spans 15 amino acids. The CDR3 region has the DNA TGTGCCAGCAGCCGGGGGGGGACAGAGAACAATGAGCAGTTCTTC. It is translated as CASSRGGTENNEQFF.

Ten or more counts support this clonotype. The chain joins TRBV19 to TRBJ1-5; 9 bases agree with TRBD1. The CDR3 sequence is 15 residues long. J lost 5 bases, V lost 4 bases, and 6 bases had no gene match. Germline CDR1 LNHDA, CDR2 SQIVND (reference sequence). The CDR3 sequence is CASSTGGQGYQPQHF. DNA of the CDR3: TGTGCCAGTAGTACGGGCGGACAGGGGTATCAGCCCCAGCATTTT.

This clonotype was seen a few times. Just one base apart from a much larger clone, this may be a read error. The genes are TRBV5-1 and TRBJ1-5; D is uncertain. Germline CDR1 and CDR2: SGHRS and YFSETQ. V lost 0 bases, J lost 5 bases, and 12 bases lay in between. This CDR3 spans 15 amino acids. The CDR3 DNA follows: TGCGCCAGCAGCTTGGACGGCGACGGGGATCAGCCCCAGCATTTT. The encoded protein is CASSLDGDGDQPQHF.

This clonotype has ten or more counts. This chain connects TRBV13 to TRBJ2-3; no firm D call. V lost 5 bases and J 2 bases, leaving 8 bases between the germline ends. The CDR3 extends over 13 amino acids. The germline V gene encodes CDR1 PRHDT and CDR2 FYEKMQ (reference sequence). The CDR3 is CASSQQLTDTQYF. DNA for the CDR3: TGTGCCAGCAGCCAACAGCTCACAGATACGCAGTATTTT.

This clonotype was seen more than once but under ten times. The V call is TRBV20-1, the J call TRBJ2-2, with TRBD2 matching 9 bases. V trimming: 0 bases; J trimming: 3 bases; junction bases outside the gene matches: 5. From germline, CDR1 is DFQATT and CDR2 SNEGSKA (reference sequence). CDR3 length: 16 amino acids. The CDR3 DNA sequence: TGCAGTGCTAGAGAATGGCGGGAGGGCCACACCGGGGAGCTGTTTTTT. Translation gives CSAREWREGHTGELFF.

This clonotype came up a few times. This chain joins TRBV4-1 and TRBJ2-2; unclear D gene. V shed 1 base and J shed 4 bases, with 13 bases lying between them. CDR3 length equals 16 residues. Germline assignment: CDR1 MGHRA and CDR2 YSYEKL. The CDR3 DNA reads TGCGCCAGCAGCCAAGTTCCGGGTACGATCACCGGGGAGCTGTTTTTT. Its translation is CASSQVPGTITGELFF.

The V and J genes are TRBV7-9 and TRBJ1-2; 8 positions match TRBD1. The V and J ends lost 1 base and 8 bases, in that order; junction bases with no gene match: 3. CDR3 length equals 13 residues. The V gene's germline CDR1 is SEHNR and CDR2 FQNEAQ (reference sequence). The CDR3 is CASSLGTGKGYTF. CDR3 DNA: TGTGCCAGCAGCTTAGGGACAGGGAAAGGCTACACCTTC.

In the case of this clonotype: A much larger clone sits a single nucleotide away, making a read error possible. V gene TRBV6-5 combines with J gene TRBJ1-1; TRBD1 is a possible D gene (5 bases). The germline V and J ends were trimmed by 4 bases and 1 base, with 13 bases remaining between them. Germline V gene data show CDR1 as MNHEY and CDR2 as SVGAGI. The CDR3 length is 15 residues. CDR3 sequence: CASSSPGASNTEAFF. In DNA form, the CDR3 reads TGTGCCAGCAGTTCGCCCGGGGCATCGAACACTGAAGCTTTCTTT.

This clonotype has ten or more counts. This rearrangement joins TRBV28 to TRBJ2-7; D could derive from TRBD1 or TRBD2 (5 bases each). The germline V gene encodes CDR1 MDHEN and CDR2 SYDVKM. The CDR3 spans 14 residues. V was clipped by 3 bases and J by 4 bases, with 13 bases between them. The CDR3 spells CASSFGGGTYEQYF. CDR3 nucleotides: TGTGCCAGCAGTTTTGGGGGTGGTACTTACGAGCAGTACTTC.

In this sample, this clonotype turned up many times. The chain employs TRBV28 and TRBJ2-5, with a weak D call TRBD2 (5 bases). Trimming removed 10 bases from V and 5 bases from J, with 17 bases in between. The CDR3 extends over 13 amino acids. Germline V gene sequence: CDR1 MDHEN, CDR2 SYDVKM. CDR3 nucleotides: TGTGCCACCCGGGATCCTGGGCGCGAGACCCAGTACTTC. Its protein product is CATRDPGRETQYF.

This clonotype was found a few times. The chain combines TRBV27 with TRBJ2-7, with unresolved D. The CDR3 covers 16 residues. Germline V gene data show CDR1 as MNHEY and CDR2 as SMNVEV (reference sequence). The ends were cut back, 3 bases at V and 3 bases at J, with 18 bases in the middle. CDR3 DNA sequence: TGTGCCAGCAGTTTTAATGGCAACCCGGGTCGCTACGAGCAGTACTTC. It encodes CASSFNGNPGRYEQYF.

This clonotype was observed at least ten times. The rearrangement joins TRBV12-3 or TRBV12-4 to TRBJ2-3; D gene uncertain. Trimming pared 5 bases from V and 0 bases from J, leaving 12 bases between. There are 15 residues in the CDR3. The CDR3 coding sequence is TGTGCCAGCAGTCCCCAAGGTGCTAGCACAGATACGCAGTATTTT. Translated: CASSPQGASTDTQYF.

This clonotype was observed many times. The rearrangement links TRBV11-3 to TRBJ2-2, with 7 bases aligning to TRBD2. Germline-derived CDR1 and CDR2 are SGHNT and YENEEA. Losses at the gene ends were 11 bases for V and 6 bases for J; bases not matched to a gene: 15. This CDR3 comprises 15 residues. CDR3: CAAMWGRALAGELFF. CDR3 nucleotides: TGTGCCGCTATGTGGGGGAGGGCACTTGCCGGGGAGCTGTTTTTT.

This clonotype has at least ten counts. The V call is TRBV11-2, the J call TRBJ2-7, with 8 bases aligning to TRBD2. Trimming removed 1 base from V and 3 bases from J; junction bases left unmatched: 2. CDR3 length equals 14 residues. The V gene's germline CDR1 is SGHAT and CDR2 FQNNGV. The CDR3 DNA is TGTGCCAGCAGCTTAGGTCGGGAGGGCTACGAGCAGTACTTC. Its translation is CASSLGREGYEQYF.

Many counts were recorded for this clonotype. The chain couples TRBV27 to TRBJ2-1; D call uncertain. Germline V lookup: CDR1 MNHEY, CDR2 SMNVEV (reference sequence). The CDR3 extends over 14 amino acids. V was trimmed by 3 bases and J by 2 bases, leaving 8 bases between them. The CDR3 loop reads CASSFEGTYNEQFF. CDR3 nucleotide sequence: TGTGCCAGCAGTTTTGAAGGAACCTACAATGAGCAGTTCTTC.

This clonotype has just one count. A single base separates this from a much larger clone, so it may be a read error. The V and J genes are TRBV2 and TRBJ2-7; TRBD2 might be the D (6 bases). The CDR3 spans 15 residues. Germline V lookup: CDR1 SNHLY, CDR2 FYNNEI. The CDR3 region has the DNA TGTGCCACCAGTGATTCGATGGGATCGGGAGATGAGCAGTACTTC. It translates to CATSDSMGSGDEQYF. The full variable domain, its missing parts supplied by reference TRBV2 and TRBJ2-7, is EPEVTQTPSHQVTQMGQEVILRCVPISNHLYFYWYRQILGQKVEFLVSFYNNEISEKSEIFDDQFSVERPDGSNFTLKIRSTKLEDSAMYFCATSDSMGSGDEQYFGPGTRLTVT.

Comment on this clonotype: One base away lies a much larger clone, so this may be a sequencing read error. The rearrangement links TRBV18 to TRBJ2-1; 8 bases agree with TRBD2. Germline CDR1 is KGHSH and CDR2 is LQKENI. The CDR3 runs 15 residues. The V segment lost 7 bases and the J segment 6 bases; nucleotides outside the gene matches: 11. The DNA for the CDR3 is TGTGCCAGCTTAACCGGGACTAGAGTACCCAATGAGCAGTTCTTC. The encoded protein is CASLTGTRVPNEQFF.

In regard to this clonotype: Since a much larger clone is just one base distant, this may be a read error. As the CDR3 is not closed by the conserved phenylalanine or tryptophan, this likely results from a read error. The V gene is TRBV7-2, the J gene TRBJ2-7; D gene unclear. The V end lost 4 bases, the J end lost 0 bases, and 7 bases lay between the germline ends. Germline-derived CDR1 and CDR2 are SGHTA and FQGNSA. CDR3 length: 13 amino acids. CDR3 in amino acids: CASSSTYSYEQYL. The CDR3 DNA follows: TGTGCCAGCAGCTCGACTTACTCCTACGAGCAGTACTTG.

This clonotype was counted ten times or more. The genes are TRBV28 and TRBJ1-5, with D hard to call. V was clipped by 6 bases and J by 3 bases, with 15 bases between them. CDR1 and CDR2 (germline): MDHEN, SYDVKM. The CDR3 has 15 amino acids. CDR3 DNA: TGTGCCAGCAGGCAACTCGGACGGATCAATCAGCCCCAGCATTTT. It yields the protein CASRQLGRINQPQHF.

This clonotype was seen at least ten times. The CDR3 region is CSARQGAYNSPLHF. The CDR3 DNA follows: TGCAGTGCTAGACAGGGGGCCTATAATTCACCCCTCCACTTT. The rearrangement uses TRBV20-1 and TRBJ1-6, with 7 bases aligning to TRBD1. This CDR3 contains 14 residues. The germline gives CDR1 DFQATT, CDR2 SNEGSKA (reference sequence). With V trimmed by 2 bases and J by 2 bases, 0 bases remained unmatched.

This clonotype was observed a handful of times. V gene TRBV9 combines with J gene TRBJ2-3, with a tentative D call TRBD1 (6 bases). The V gene lost 3 bases and the J gene lost 1 base, with 15 bases spanning the gap. The CDR3 length is 16 residues. CDR1 is SGDLS and CDR2 is YYNGEE in the germline V gene. The CDR3 spells CASSAGTGSGTDTQYF. CDR3 nucleotides: TGTGCCAGCAGCGCAGGAACAGGGAGCGGCACAGATACGCAGTATTTT.

As to this clonotype: A much larger clone lies one base from this, so it may be a read error. The V and J genes are TRBV3-1 and TRBJ2-5; D not resolved. This CDR3 is 13 amino acids long. CDR1 LGHDT and CDR2 YNNKEL come from the germline V gene (reference sequence). CDR3 region: CTSSPRDQETQYF. The CDR3 region has the DNA TGTACCAGCAGCCCGCGTGACCAAGAGACCCAGTACTTC.